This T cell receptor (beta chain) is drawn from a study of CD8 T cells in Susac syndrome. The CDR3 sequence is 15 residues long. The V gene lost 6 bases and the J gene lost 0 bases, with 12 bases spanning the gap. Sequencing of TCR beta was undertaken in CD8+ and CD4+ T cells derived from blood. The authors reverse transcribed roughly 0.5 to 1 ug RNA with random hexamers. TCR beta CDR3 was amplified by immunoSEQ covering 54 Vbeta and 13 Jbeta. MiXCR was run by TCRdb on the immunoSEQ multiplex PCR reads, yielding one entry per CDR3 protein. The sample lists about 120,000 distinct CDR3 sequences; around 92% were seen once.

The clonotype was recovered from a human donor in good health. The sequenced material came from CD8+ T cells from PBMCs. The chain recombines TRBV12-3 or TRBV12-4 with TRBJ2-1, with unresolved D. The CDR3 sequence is CASRPDFSSYNEQFF. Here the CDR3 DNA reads TGTGCCAGCAGACCCGACTTTAGCTCCTACAATGAGCAGTTCTTC.